This T cell receptor (beta chain) derives from a study of blood T cell repertoires in COVID-19. Study information: Some COVID-19 samples were acute and others convalescent; all came from the United States, Italy and Spain. T cells, B-cell-depleted T cells, or PBMCs supplied cDNA or gDNA.

This CDR3 is built from 14 residues. The V end lost 4 bases, the J end lost 3 bases, and 12 bases lay between the germline ends. The germline V gene encodes CDR1 SGHTA and CDR2 FQGTGA. As originally analysed: Estimation of nucleated cell counts relied on the amplification of reference gene primers. The table came from immunoSEQ multiplex PCR; TCRdb's copy has only in-frame clones and leaves some out. V, J and clone size derive from that table, while D and trimming were established from the DNA sequence. This sample yields 50,000 or so clones, of which 70% to 90% are seen a single time; 14% belongs to the top ten.

The chain uses TRBV7-3 and TRBJ1-1, with D possibly being TRBD1 (5 bases). The TCR was taken from a man aged 65 to 85 with acute or convalescent COVID-19. Sequenced: peripheral blood. CDR3 amino acids: CASSSTQGYTEAFF. The CDR3 nucleotides are TGTGCCAGCAGCTCGACGCAGGGATACACTGAAGCTTTCTTT.